Listed below are T cell receptor beta chains from one sample, sequenced in a study of blood T cell repertoires in COVID-19. Sequencing was performed with immunoSEQ multiplex PCR; in TCRdb, only in-frame clones are kept and a portion is missing. The sample carries about 330,000 clones, less than 90% recorded once. Specimen: PBMCs or T cells enriched from blood (not recorded which). All receptors derive from a woman aged 25 to 39 who had recovered from COVID-19. Each CDR3 is given with its conserved first and last residue. The D gene is left open where the match is weak. The listing skips clone size in some rows; elsewhere it reads once, few, many or a size class.

>-|TRBJ2-1|TRBV19|-
TGTGCCAGTAGTAGGATGCGGTTTTCGACTGACAATGAGCAGTTCTTC
CASSRMRFSTDNEQFF
>-|TRBJ1-1|TRBV6-5|-
TGTGCCAGCAGCTGGCGGCACCTAAACACTGAAGCTTTCTTT
CASSWRHLNTEAFF
>-|TRBJ1-2|TRBV3-1/TRBV3-2|-
TGTGCCAGCAGCCATGCATGGGAGGCCGGCTACACCTTC
CASSHAWEAGYTF
>-|TRBJ1-6|TRBV7-2|-
TGTGCCAGCAGCTTACCTGCTAATAATTCACCCCTCCACTTT
CASSLPANNSPLHF
>-|TRBJ2-3|TRBV3-1/TRBV3-2|TRBD2
TGTGCCAGCAGCCAAGTAGCGGGGGGGGACCCGAGCACAGATACGCAGTATTTT
CASSQVAGGDPSTDTQYF
>-|TRBJ1-2|TRBV19|-
TGTGCCAGTAGTACCCAGAGGTTTGGGTCCTATGGCTACACCTTC
CASSTQRFGSYGYTF
>-|TRBJ2-1|TRBV19|TRBD2
TGTGCCAGTAGTATAGATCCTCGATTAGCGGGGGGTTCCTACAATGAGCAGTTCTTC
CASSIDPRLAGGSYNEQFF
>-|TRBJ2-1|TRBV5-4|TRBD1
TGTGCCAGCAGCTTGCAGGACAGGCGCAATGAGCAGTTCTTC
CASSLQDRRNEQFF
>-|TRBJ1-4|TRBV3-1/TRBV3-2|-
TGTGCCAGCAGCCACGGAGACAGAGGATCGAATGAAAAACTGTTTTTT
CASSHGDRGSNEKLFF
>once|TRBJ2-7|TRBV20-1|-
TGCAGTGCCCGCGGGACCGACGAGCAGTACTTC
CSARGTDEQYF
>-|TRBJ1-2|TRBV27|TRBD1
TGTGCCAGCAGTCCGGGGACAGCCAGGCGTATTGGCTACACCTTC
CASSPGTARRIGYTF
>-|TRBJ2-7|TRBV28|TRBD1
TGTGCCAGCAAAAGAGAATTAGGGGGCCGGTACGAGCAGTACTTC
CASKRELGGRYEQYF
>-|TRBJ1-1|TRBV7-2|-
TGTGCCAGCAGCCTCCAAATAGCGCCCCCACGGGGCACTGAAGCTTTCTTT
CASSLQIAPPRGTEAFF
>-|TRBJ1-3|TRBV13|-
TGTGCCAGCAGCTTAGGGCGGGATTTACTCTCTGGAAACACCATATATTTT
CASSLGRDLLSGNTIYF
>once|TRBJ2-7|TRBV5-4|TRBD1
TGTGCCAGCAGCTCTATGGGACAGGGATACGAGCAGTACTTC
CASSSMGQGYEQYF
>-|TRBJ1-2|TRBV4-3|TRBD1
TGCGCCAGCAGCCAAGGCACCGGGACAGGGTTTCATGGCTACACCTTC
CASSQGTGTGFHGYTF
>-|TRBJ1-2|TRBV6-5|TRBD1
TGTGCCAGCAGATTTCCAGGGGGTGGCTACACCTTC
CASRFPGGGYTF
>-|TRBJ1-2|TRBV5-1|-
TGCGCCAGCAGCTTGGCCCGTAAAGGGGGTGGCTATGGCTACACCTTC
CASSLARKGGGYGYTF
>-|TRBJ2-1|TRBV7-2|TRBD2
TGTGCCAGCAGCTTAGACAGTAGCGGGGGGGCGTGGTCTCTTGAGCAGTTCTTC
CASSLDSSGGAWSLEQFF
>-|TRBJ1-3|TRBV5-1|-
TGCGCCAGCAGCCCAGACACCTCTGGAAACACCATATATTTT
CASSPDTSGNTIYF
>-|TRBJ2-7|TRBV19|TRBD1
TGTGCCAGCCAGCGGACAGGGCGGGACGAGCAGTACTTC
CASQRTGRDEQYF
>-|TRBJ2-5|TRBV6-5|-
TGTGCCAGCAGTCCTCGTAGGGGAGAGACCCAGTACTTC
CASSPRRGETQYF
>-|TRBJ1-6|TRBV27|-
TGTGCCAGCAGTTTATCGAGTGATTCACCCCTCCACTTT
CASSLSSDSPLHF
>-|TRBJ1-3|TRBV30|-
TGTGCCTGGGCGGCTTTCGGAGGGTCTGGAAACACCATATATTTT
CAWAAFGGSGNTIYF
>-|TRBJ1-2|TRBV21-1|-
TGTGCCAGCAGGGGACAGGGATCGACTGGCTACACCTTC
CASRGQGSTGYTF
>-|TRBJ2-7|TRBV4-1|TRBD2
TGCGCCAGCAGCCAAGTGCAGGGAGGGAGGTACGAGCAGTACTTC
CASSQVQGGRYEQYF
>-|TRBJ1-1|TRBV7-6|-
TGTGCCAGCAGCTTAGCGTTGGGGGCCGGGAACACTGAAGCTTTCTTT
CASSLALGAGNTEAFF
>-|TRBJ2-5|TRBV7-9|-
TGTGCCAGCAGCTTCCCCGACACCGAAGAGACCCAGTACTTC
CASSFPDTEETQYF
>-|TRBJ1-2|TRBV15|-
TGTGCCACCAGCAGAGATTTCATTACAGAAAACTATGGCTACACCTTC
CATSRDFITENYGYTF
>-|TRBJ1-2|TRBV19|-
TGTGCCAGTAGTATCCTGACAGCAGGGGACTATGGCTACACCTTC
CASSILTAGDYGYTF
>-|TRBJ1-1|TRBV14|TRBD1
TGTGCCAGCAGCCATTGGACAGGGGTGAACACTGAAGCTTTCTTT
CASSHWTGVNTEAFF
>-|TRBJ1-1|TRBV18|TRBD1
TGTGCCAGCTCACCCTGGACAGGAGCCTTGAACACTGAAGCTTTCTTT
CASSPWTGALNTEAFF
>-|TRBJ2-7|TRBV5-1|TRBD1
TGCGCCAGCAGCTTGGGACAGGGCCGTTACGACCAGTACTTC
CASSLGQGRYDQYF
>-|TRBJ2-5|TRBV7-7|TRBD2
TGTGCCAGCAGCTTAGACTTCCGTACTAGCGGGGGTAGGGAGACCCAGTACTTC
CASSLDFRTSGGRETQYF
>-|TRBJ1-5|TRBV28|TRBD1
TGTGCCAGCAGCCCCAACCGAGGGGGCATCAATCAGCCCCAGCATTTT
CASSPNRGGINQPQHF
>-|TRBJ2-2|TRBV5-1|TRBD2
TGCGCCAGCAGCTTGGCCGGACTAGCGGGGGCCTCCTACTCGAGGACCGGGGAGCTGTTTTTT
CASSLAGLAGASYSRTGELFF
>-|TRBJ2-5|TRBV7-6|TRBD1
TGTGCCAGCAGCCCCCGGGACAGGGGGCTAGAGACCCAGTACTTC
CASSPRDRGLETQYF
>once|TRBJ2-5|TRBV3-1/TRBV3-2|TRBD2
TGTGCCAGCAGCCCCGGGACTAGCGGACAAGAGAGGCAGTACTTC
CASSPGTSGQERQYF
>-|TRBJ1-1|TRBV5-4|TRBD1
TGTGCCAGCAGCCCCGGACAGGAGTTATTAAACACTGAAGCTTTCTTT
CASSPGQELLNTEAFF
>-|TRBJ2-7|TRBV27|TRBD1
TGTGCCAGCAGTTTCGACAGGGTAAGCGGAAACGAGCAGTACTTC
CASSFDRVSGNEQYF
>-|TRBJ1-5|TRBV7-8|-
TGTGCCAGCAGCCCTGACAGGAAGAATCAGCCCCAGCATTTT
CASSPDRKNQPQHF
>once|TRBJ2-3|TRBV6-1|-
TGTGCCAGCAGTGAAGCGGGGGGAGGCACAGATACGCAGTATTTT
CASSEAGGGTDTQYF
>-|TRBJ2-3|TRBV18|-
TGTGCCAGCTCACCCGAAAGGATTACTACTAGCACAGATACGCAGTATTTT
CASSPERITTSTDTQYF
>-|TRBJ1-6|TRBV30|-
TGTGCCTGGACCGCCGGGTCGCGGGTAAATTCACCCCTCCACTTT
CAWTAGSRVNSPLHF
>-|TRBJ2-2|TRBV3-1/TRBV3-2|-
TGTGCCAGCAGCCAATCGGGGGGGGAGCTGTTTTTT
CASSQSGGELFF
>-|TRBJ2-7|TRBV5-1|-
TGCGCCAGCAGCTCCTTGTCGGAGGAGCAGTACTTC
CASSSLSEEQYF
>once|TRBJ1-1|TRBV5-1|TRBD1
TGCGCCAGCAGCTTGGACAGGGGGCTGGACACTGAAGCTTTCTTT
CASSLDRGLDTEAFF
>-|TRBJ1-5|TRBV28|-
TGTGCCAGCAGTCCCCCCTCCGAGCCCCAGCATTTT
CASSPPSEPQHF
>-|TRBJ2-5|TRBV7-9|TRBD1
TGTGCCAGCAGCTTCGAGACAGGGGTGACGGAGACCCAGTACTTC
CASSFETGVTETQYF